This is a list of T cell receptor beta chains from one sample in a study of CD4 T cells in relation to SARS-CoV-2 and coronaviruses. Antigen specificity for these receptors is unknown. Clones were sequenced by immunoSEQ multiplex PCR, and TCRdb holds only the in-frame ones, with some missing. Of 15,000 to 25,000 clones listed, 77% are singletons. The material sequenced was CD4+ T cells from PBMCs, cultured in vitro. The receptor set was obtained from a human donor in good health. The CDR3 runs from the conserved cysteine through the conserved F or W. A D gene is named only where the DNA matches it firmly. The size field is filled for only some rows; it gives once, few, many or a size class.

j_call: TRBJ1-2; v_call: TRBV2; clone_size: -; d_call: TRBD1; cdr3_aa: CASSRDRGANYGYTF; cdr3_nt: TGTGCCAGCAGCCGGGACAGGGGGGCAAACTATGGCTACACCTTC
j_call: TRBJ1-2; v_call: TRBV10-2; clone_size: few; d_call: -; cdr3_aa: CASRVPGQRHYGYTF; cdr3_nt: TGCGCCAGCAGAGTTCCGGGCCAAAGGCACTATGGCTACACCTTC
j_call: TRBJ1-2; v_call: TRBV6-2/TRBV6-3; clone_size: -; d_call: -; cdr3_aa: CASSYGTPYTYGYTF; cdr3_nt: TGTGCCAGCAGTTATGGGACCCCTTACACCTATGGCTACACCTTC
j_call: TRBJ2-2; v_call: TRBV5-1; clone_size: few; d_call: TRBD2; cdr3_aa: CASSLLAGDTGELFF; cdr3_nt: TGCGCCAGCAGCTTGCTAGCGGGAGATACCGGGGAGCTGTTTTTT
j_call: TRBJ2-7; v_call: TRBV9; clone_size: -; d_call: TRBD1; cdr3_aa: CASSVGAGGGNEQYF; cdr3_nt: TGTGCCAGCAGCGTAGGGGCAGGGGGTGGCAACGAGCAGTACTTC
j_call: TRBJ2-7; v_call: TRBV6-5; clone_size: -; d_call: TRBD2; cdr3_aa: CASSYSGLAGTYEQYF; cdr3_nt: TGTGCCAGCAGTTACTCAGGACTAGCGGGGACCTACGAGCAGTACTTC
j_call: TRBJ1-6; v_call: TRBV6-5; clone_size: few; d_call: -; cdr3_aa: CASKVQTNSPLHF; cdr3_nt: TGTGCCAGCAAGGTGCAGACAAATTCACCCCTCCACTTT
j_call: TRBJ2-7; v_call: TRBV5-1; clone_size: -; d_call: -; cdr3_aa: CASSETYEQYF; cdr3_nt: TGCGCCAGCAGCGAGACCTACGAGCAGTACTTC
j_call: TRBJ2-3; v_call: TRBV7-2; clone_size: once; d_call: -; cdr3_aa: CASSDNRDTQYF; cdr3_nt: TGTGCCAGCAGCGACAACAGGGATACGCAGTATTTT
j_call: TRBJ1-5; v_call: TRBV6-1; clone_size: -; d_call: -; cdr3_aa: CASSESSGNQPQHF; cdr3_nt: TGTGCCAGCAGTGAAAGTTCAGGGAATCAGCCCCAGCATTTT
j_call: TRBJ1-2; v_call: TRBV7-9; clone_size: -; d_call: -; cdr3_aa: CASSLGAGDYGYTF; cdr3_nt: TGTGCCAGCAGCTTAGGGGCAGGGGACTATGGCTACACCTTC
j_call: TRBJ1-6; v_call: TRBV7-9; clone_size: -; d_call: TRBD1; cdr3_aa: CASSLGRQGARSPLHF; cdr3_nt: TGTGCCAGCAGCTTAGGGAGGCAGGGGGCACGGTCACCCCTCCACTTT
j_call: TRBJ2-1; v_call: TRBV4-1; clone_size: few; d_call: -; cdr3_aa: CASSPQGGGYNEQFF; cdr3_nt: TGCGCCAGCAGCCCCCAGGGTGGGGGCTACAATGAGCAGTTCTTC
j_call: TRBJ2-3; v_call: TRBV19; clone_size: -; d_call: -; cdr3_aa: CASSILGGIGAEDTQYF; cdr3_nt: TGTGCCAGTAGTATACTTGGCGGGATAGGGGCCGAAGATACGCAGTATTTT
j_call: TRBJ2-2; v_call: TRBV2; clone_size: -; d_call: -; cdr3_aa: CASSQTETRGELFF; cdr3_nt: TGTGCCAGCAGCCAAACCGAAACACGGGGGGAGCTGTTTTTT
j_call: TRBJ2-1; v_call: TRBV6-2/TRBV6-3; clone_size: -; d_call: -; cdr3_aa: CASSLIYNEQFF; cdr3_nt: TGTGCCAGCAGCTTAATCTACAATGAGCAGTTCTTC
j_call: TRBJ1-5; v_call: TRBV19; clone_size: -; d_call: -; cdr3_aa: CASSIIGTPSNQPQHF; cdr3_nt: TGTGCCAGTAGTATAATTGGCACCCCCAGCAATCAGCCCCAGCATTTT
j_call: TRBJ2-3; v_call: TRBV3-1/TRBV3-2; clone_size: -; d_call: -; cdr3_aa: CASSLGTSTDTQYF; cdr3_nt: TGTGCCAGCAGCCTGGGGACTAGCACAGATACGCAGTATTTT
j_call: TRBJ1-6; v_call: TRBV7-9; clone_size: -; d_call: TRBD1; cdr3_aa: CASSSLRDRGNSPLHF; cdr3_nt: TGTGCCAGCAGCTCCCTTCGGGACAGGGGTAATTCACCCCTCCACTTT
j_call: TRBJ2-3; v_call: TRBV5-1; clone_size: once; d_call: TRBD1; cdr3_aa: CASSFHRGDTQYF; cdr3_nt: TGCGCCAGCAGCTTTCACAGGGGGGATACGCAGTATTTT
j_call: TRBJ2-2; v_call: TRBV19; clone_size: -; d_call: -; cdr3_aa: CASSMPNTGELFF; cdr3_nt: TGTGCCAGTAGTATGCCGAACACCGGGGAGCTGTTTTTT
j_call: TRBJ2-4; v_call: TRBV5-1; clone_size: -; d_call: -; cdr3_aa: CASSLDRARLAKNIQYF; cdr3_nt: TGCGCCAGCAGCTTGGACAGGGCCCGACTAGCCAAAAACATTCAGTACTTC
j_call: TRBJ2-2; v_call: TRBV9; clone_size: -; d_call: TRBD1; cdr3_aa: CASSDRGTNTGELFF; cdr3_nt: TGTGCCAGCAGCGACAGGGGGACGAACACCGGGGAGCTGTTTTTT
j_call: TRBJ1-3; v_call: TRBV6-5; clone_size: once; d_call: -; cdr3_aa: CASSQGRSSGNTIYF; cdr3_nt: TGTGCCAGCAGTCAGGGACGTTCCTCTGGAAACACCATATATTTT
j_call: TRBJ1-3; v_call: TRBV3-1/TRBV3-2; clone_size: -; d_call: -; cdr3_aa: CAISGGNTIYF; cdr3_nt: TGTGCCATCAGCGGGGGAAACACCATATATTTT
j_call: TRBJ1-3; v_call: TRBV19; clone_size: -; d_call: -; cdr3_aa: CASSIPPGRSGGNTIYF; cdr3_nt: TGTGCCAGTAGTATCCCGCCTGGACGGAGCGGAGGAAACACCATATATTTT
j_call: TRBJ2-5; v_call: TRBV6-2/TRBV6-3; clone_size: -; d_call: -; cdr3_aa: CASSYSRGPPETQYF; cdr3_nt: TGTGCCAGCAGTTACTCCCGGGGGCCCCCTGAGACCCAGTACTTC
j_call: TRBJ2-1; v_call: TRBV3-1/TRBV3-2; clone_size: -; d_call: TRBD2; cdr3_aa: CASSPVGSGGAEEQFF; cdr3_nt: TGTGCCAGCAGCCCTGTCGGTAGCGGGGGGGCCGAGGAGCAGTTCTTC
j_call: TRBJ2-5; v_call: TRBV18; clone_size: -; d_call: -; cdr3_aa: CASSPGGPLQETQYF; cdr3_nt: TGTGCCAGCTCACCAGGGGGGCCACTACAAGAGACCCAGTACTTC
j_call: TRBJ1-1; v_call: TRBV6-4; clone_size: -; d_call: -; cdr3_aa: CASRDSPNTEAFF; cdr3_nt: TGTGCCAGCAGGGACAGTCCGAACACTGAAGCTTTCTTT
j_call: TRBJ1-4; v_call: TRBV6-5; clone_size: once; d_call: -; cdr3_aa: CASSYVVESTLFF; cdr3_nt: TGTGCCAGCAGTTACGTTGTTGAATCGACTCTGTTTTTT
j_call: TRBJ2-2; v_call: TRBV9; clone_size: -; d_call: TRBD2; cdr3_aa: CASSVDSGLNTGELFF; cdr3_nt: TGTGCCAGCAGCGTAGATAGCGGGTTGAACACCGGGGAGCTGTTTTTT
j_call: TRBJ1-1; v_call: TRBV4-1; clone_size: -; d_call: -; cdr3_aa: CASSQEGPGGAPNTEAFF; cdr3_nt: TGCGCCAGCAGCCAAGAGGGCCCCGGGGGAGCTCCGAACACTGAAGCTTTCTTT
j_call: TRBJ2-7; v_call: TRBV29-1; clone_size: -; d_call: TRBD2; cdr3_aa: CSVEAGGEQYF; cdr3_nt: TGCAGCGTTGAGGCGGGAGGTGAGCAGTACTTC
j_call: TRBJ1-5; v_call: TRBV30; clone_size: once; d_call: -; cdr3_aa: CAWAPGAAYSNQPQHF; cdr3_nt: TGTGCCTGGGCCCCCGGGGCAGCTTATAGCAATCAGCCCCAGCATTTT
j_call: TRBJ2-7; v_call: TRBV21-1; clone_size: -; d_call: -; cdr3_aa: CASSCRSGLAAYEQYF; cdr3_nt: TGTGCCAGCAGCTGTCGAAGCGGACTAGCGGCCTACGAGCAGTACTTC
j_call: TRBJ1-2; v_call: TRBV7-2; clone_size: -; d_call: -; cdr3_aa: CAISRGGDNYGYTF; cdr3_nt: TGTGCCATCTCAAGGGGTGGGGACAACTATGGCTACACCTTC
j_call: TRBJ1-1; v_call: TRBV30; clone_size: -; d_call: -; cdr3_aa: CAWKGGDLNTEAFF; cdr3_nt: TGTGCCTGGAAAGGGGGGGACCTGAACACTGAAGCTTTCTTT
j_call: TRBJ2-5; v_call: TRBV7-9; clone_size: -; d_call: -; cdr3_aa: CASSLDAGSQYF; cdr3_nt: TGTGCCAGCAGCTTAGATGCGGGGTCCCAGTACTTC
j_call: TRBJ2-2; v_call: TRBV2; clone_size: -; d_call: TRBD2; cdr3_aa: CASSEVRTSGLFF; cdr3_nt: TGTGCCAGCAGTGAAGTCCGGACTAGCGGGCTGTTTTTT
j_call: TRBJ2-5; v_call: TRBV5-1; clone_size: -; d_call: -; cdr3_aa: CASSRSLWETQYF; cdr3_nt: TGCGCCAGCAGCCGAAGCCTTTGGGAGACCCAGTACTTC
j_call: TRBJ1-6; v_call: TRBV30; clone_size: few; d_call: -; cdr3_aa: CAWNGQPYNSPLHF; cdr3_nt: TGTGCCTGGAACGGGCAGCCCTATAATTCACCCCTCCACTTT
j_call: TRBJ2-7; v_call: TRBV9; clone_size: -; d_call: TRBD2; cdr3_aa: CASSVGSNQGLAGEAGEQYF; cdr3_nt: TGTGCCAGCAGCGTAGGAAGTAACCAGGGACTAGCGGGAGAGGCAGGAGAGCAGTACTTC
j_call: TRBJ1-6; v_call: TRBV4-1; clone_size: -; d_call: -; cdr3_aa: CASSPTAVGDNSPLHF; cdr3_nt: TGCGCCAGCAGCCCTACAGCAGTGGGCGATAATTCACCCCTCCACTTT
j_call: TRBJ1-3; v_call: TRBV6-5; clone_size: -; d_call: -; cdr3_aa: CASSRSIGNTIYF; cdr3_nt: TGTGCCAGCAGTCGGAGCATTGGAAACACCATATATTTT
j_call: TRBJ2-2; v_call: TRBV4-3; clone_size: -; d_call: TRBD2; cdr3_aa: CASSPTSGGPPGELFF; cdr3_nt: TGCGCCAGCAGCCCCACTAGCGGGGGGCCCCCCGGGGAGCTGTTTTTT